This record covers a single T cell receptor (beta chain). The CDR3 runs to 14 residues. With 7 bases clipped from V and 4 bases from J, the junction kept 10 bases outside the gene matches. Looked up from germline, CDR1 is SNHLY and CDR2 is FYNNEI. This entry belongs to a study of cytomegalovirus exposure and HLA in healthy donors. TCRdb's table, derived via immunoSEQ multiplex PCR, lists solely in-frame clones and lacks some. The table lists 100,000 or so clones, less than 85% of them singletons, with 20% in the top ten. The chain is built from TRBV2 and TRBJ2-7; 7 positions match TRBD1. The receptor was derived from a man in his late teens or twenties in good health and CMV-seropositive. The specimen was PBMCs. The CDR3 DNA reads as TGTGCCAGCATGGTACGGGACAGCCGTTACGAGCAGTACTTC. It specifies CASMVRDSRYEQYF.